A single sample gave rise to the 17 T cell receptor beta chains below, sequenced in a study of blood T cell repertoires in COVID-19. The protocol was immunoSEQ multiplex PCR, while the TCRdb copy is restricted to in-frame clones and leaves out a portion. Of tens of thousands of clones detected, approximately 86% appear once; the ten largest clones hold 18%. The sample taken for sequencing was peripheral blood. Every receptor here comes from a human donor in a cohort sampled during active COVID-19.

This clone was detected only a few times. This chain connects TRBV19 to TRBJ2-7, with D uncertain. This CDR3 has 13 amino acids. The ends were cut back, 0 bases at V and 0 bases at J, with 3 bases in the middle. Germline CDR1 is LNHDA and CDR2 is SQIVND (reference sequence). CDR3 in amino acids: CASSIDRSYEQYF. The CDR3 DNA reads TGTGCCAGTAGTATAGACCGCTCCTACGAGCAGTACTTC.

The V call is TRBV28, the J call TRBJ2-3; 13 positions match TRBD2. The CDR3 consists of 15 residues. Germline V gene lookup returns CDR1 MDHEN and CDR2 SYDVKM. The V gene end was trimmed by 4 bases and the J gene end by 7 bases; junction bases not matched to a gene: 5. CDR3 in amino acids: CASSSLAGGRNTQYF. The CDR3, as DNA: TGTGCCAGCAGTTCACTAGCGGGGGGGCGGAATACGCAGTATTTT.

CDR3 protein: CASSHDRNTEAFF. Here the CDR3 DNA reads TGTGCCAGCAGCCATGACAGGAACACTGAAGCTTTCTTT. The chain links TRBV11-3 to TRBJ1-1; a weak D match, TRBD1 (5 bases). CDR1 is SGHNT, CDR2 YENEEA, per germline. The CDR3 extends over 13 amino acids. Trimming shortened V by 5 bases and J by 1 base, and 8 bases separated the two germline ends.

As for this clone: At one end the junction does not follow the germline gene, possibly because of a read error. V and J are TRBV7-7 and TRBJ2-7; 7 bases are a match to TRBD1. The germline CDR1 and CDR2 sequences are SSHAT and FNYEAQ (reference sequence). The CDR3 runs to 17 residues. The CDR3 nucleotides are TGTGCTAGCAGCAACCAAGGGGACGGGACAGAAAGCCAGCAGCAGTACTTC. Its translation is CASSNQGDGTESQQQYF. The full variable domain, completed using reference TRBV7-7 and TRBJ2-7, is GAGVSQSPRYKVTKRGQDVTLRCDPISSHATLYWYQQALGQGPEFLTYFNYEAQPDKSGLPSDRFSAERPEGSISTLTIQRTEQRDSAMYRCASSNQGDGTESQQQYFGPGTRLTVT.

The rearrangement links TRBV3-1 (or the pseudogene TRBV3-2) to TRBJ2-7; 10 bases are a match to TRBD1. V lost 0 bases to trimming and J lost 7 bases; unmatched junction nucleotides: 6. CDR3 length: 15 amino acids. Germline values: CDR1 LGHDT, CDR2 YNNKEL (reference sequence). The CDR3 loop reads CASSQEDRGSREQYF. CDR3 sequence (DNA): TGTGCCAGCAGCCAAGAGGACAGGGGGAGTCGGGAGCAGTACTTC.

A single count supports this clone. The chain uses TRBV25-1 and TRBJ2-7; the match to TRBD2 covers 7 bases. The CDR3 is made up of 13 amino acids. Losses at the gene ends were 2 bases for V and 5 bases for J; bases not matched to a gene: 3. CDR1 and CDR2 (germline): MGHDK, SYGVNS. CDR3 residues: CASSEAGVHEQYF. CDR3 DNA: TGTGCCAGCAGTGAAGCGGGGGTCCACGAGCAGTACTTC.

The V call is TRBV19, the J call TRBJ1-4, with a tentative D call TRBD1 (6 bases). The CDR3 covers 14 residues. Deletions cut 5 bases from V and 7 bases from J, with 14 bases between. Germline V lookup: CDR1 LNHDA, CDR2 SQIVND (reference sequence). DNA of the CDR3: TGTGCCAGTAGTTCCAGGACAGCTTTTGAAAAACTGTTTTTT. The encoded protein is CASSSRTAFEKLFF.

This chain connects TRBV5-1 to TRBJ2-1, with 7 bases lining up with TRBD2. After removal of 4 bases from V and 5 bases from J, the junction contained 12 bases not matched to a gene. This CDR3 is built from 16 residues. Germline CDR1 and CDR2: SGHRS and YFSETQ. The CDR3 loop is CASSRGSSGNDNEQFF. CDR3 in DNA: TGCGCCAGCAGCCGCGGGTCCAGCGGGAATGACAATGAGCAGTTCTTC. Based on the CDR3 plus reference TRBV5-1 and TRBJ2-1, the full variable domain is KAGVTQTPRYLIKTRGQQVTLSCSPISGHRSVSWYQQTPGQGLQFLFEYFSETQRNKGNFPGRFSGRQFSNSRSEMNVSTLELGDSALYLCASSRGSSGNDNEQFFGPGTRLTVL.

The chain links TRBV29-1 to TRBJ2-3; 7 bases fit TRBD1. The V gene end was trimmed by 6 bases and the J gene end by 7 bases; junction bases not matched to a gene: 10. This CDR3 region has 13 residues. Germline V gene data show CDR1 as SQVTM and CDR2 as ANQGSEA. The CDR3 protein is CSVKSGTVNTQYF. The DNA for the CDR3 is TGCAGCGTAAAATCCGGGACAGTGAATACGCAGTATTTT.

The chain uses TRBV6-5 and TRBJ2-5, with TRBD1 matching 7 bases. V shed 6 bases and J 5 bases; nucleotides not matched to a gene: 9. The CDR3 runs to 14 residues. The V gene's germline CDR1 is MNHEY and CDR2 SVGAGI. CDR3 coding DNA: TGTGCCAGCAGCACCGACAGGGTCGACGAGACCCAGTACTTC. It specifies CASSTDRVDETQYF.

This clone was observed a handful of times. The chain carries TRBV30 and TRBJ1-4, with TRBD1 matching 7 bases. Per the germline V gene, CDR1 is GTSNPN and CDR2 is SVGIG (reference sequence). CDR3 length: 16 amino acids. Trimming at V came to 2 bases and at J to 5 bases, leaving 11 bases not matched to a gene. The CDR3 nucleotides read TGTGCCTGGAGTCTCATTGAGGACAGGATAAATGAAAAACTGTTTTTT. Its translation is CAWSLIEDRINEKLFF.

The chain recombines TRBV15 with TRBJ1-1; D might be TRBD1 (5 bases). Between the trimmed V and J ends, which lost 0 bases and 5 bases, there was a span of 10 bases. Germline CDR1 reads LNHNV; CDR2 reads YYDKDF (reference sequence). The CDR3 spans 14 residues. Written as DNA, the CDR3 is TGTGCCACCAGCAGAGACAGGGAACGAACTGAAGCTTTCTTT. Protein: CATSRDRERTEAFF.

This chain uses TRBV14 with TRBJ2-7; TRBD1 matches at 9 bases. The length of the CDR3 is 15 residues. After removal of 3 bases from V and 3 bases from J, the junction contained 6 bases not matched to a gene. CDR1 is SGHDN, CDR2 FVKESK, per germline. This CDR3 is CASSHRRTGDYEQYF. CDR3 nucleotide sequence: TGTGCCAGCAGCCATCGACGGACAGGGGACTACGAGCAGTACTTC.

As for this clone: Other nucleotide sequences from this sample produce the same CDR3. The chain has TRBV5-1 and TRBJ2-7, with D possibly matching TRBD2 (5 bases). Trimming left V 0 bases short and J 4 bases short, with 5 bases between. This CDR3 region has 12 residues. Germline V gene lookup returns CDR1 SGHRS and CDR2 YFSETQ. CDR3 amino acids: CASSLGGYEQYF. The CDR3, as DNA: TGCGCCAGCAGCTTGGGAGGGTACGAGCAGTACTTC.

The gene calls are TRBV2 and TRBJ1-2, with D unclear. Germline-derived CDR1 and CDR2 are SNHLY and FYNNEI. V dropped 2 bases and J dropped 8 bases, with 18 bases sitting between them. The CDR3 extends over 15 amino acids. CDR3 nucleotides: TGTGCCAGCAGTGAAATCGTCGGTACCGCGTGGGGCTACACCTTC. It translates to CASSEIVGTAWGYTF.

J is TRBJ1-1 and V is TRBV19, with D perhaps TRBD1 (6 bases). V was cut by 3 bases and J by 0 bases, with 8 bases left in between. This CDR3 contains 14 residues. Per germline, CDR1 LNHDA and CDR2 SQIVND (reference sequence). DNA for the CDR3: TGTGCCAGTAGTATGGACAGCCTGAACACTGAAGCTTTCTTT. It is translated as CASSMDSLNTEAFF.

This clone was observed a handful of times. The CDR3 DNA follows: TGTGCCAGTAGTATAAGGCCGGGGGGCTCTCTCTATGGCTACACCTTC. It translates to CASSIRPGGSLYGYTF. The V call is TRBV19, the J call TRBJ1-2; D perhaps matches TRBD1 (6 bases). Germline V gene lookup returns CDR1 LNHDA and CDR2 SQIVND (reference sequence). Trimming took off 2 bases at V and 4 bases at J, with 17 bases between the two ends. The CDR3 extends over 16 amino acids.